This record covers a single T cell receptor (beta chain). This clonotype was seen repeatedly, ten times or more. No cognate antigen has been identified for it. No much larger clonotype is one base removed from it; base qualities were not supplied. Bone marrow was sampled from every patient at the time of active disease. Bone marrow mononuclear cells were isolated by Ficoll-Hypaque density gradient centrifugation. To remove myeloma plasma cells, the cells were labeled with CD138 magnetic microbeads on a MACS separator, and CD138-negative cells were then collected by negative selection. The purity of the isolated cells was checked by flow cytometry with CD138 antibodies on an Attune NxT. Total RNA was extracted using TRIzol reagent and was quantified on a NanoDrop spectrophotometer. Paired RNA-seq and IR-seq were performed on the CD138-negative bone marrow sample of each patient. The sample is drawn from a study of read filtering for tumor transcriptome and immune sequencing (dated by TCRdb to the early 2020s). With respect to the entire study: The cohort consisted of approximately 17 male and 14 female patients, with a mean age of around 60 years and an age range of about 47 to 85. By revised international staging, 8 or 9 patients were R-ISS I, roughly 17 were R-ISS II and over 5 were R-ISS III. After DNase treatment, whole-transcriptome libraries were prepared with the TruSeq RNA Access Library Prep Kit. Per sample, about 3.5 to 10.27 million TCR-region mapped reads were obtained with IR-seq, compared with only 85 to 1273 with RNA-seq. TCR repertoires obtained by targeted immune repertoire sequencing and by bulk whole-transcriptome sequencing performed on the same bone marrow samples were compared. A main aim was a read-filtering strategy for immune repertoire data, specifically whether clonotypes supported by a single read should be removed.

For CDR1 and CDR2, the germline V gene (reference sequence) lists LGHDT and YNNKEL. V is cut by 4 bases and J by 0 bases, and the space between the germline ends is 13 bases. CDR3 length: 17 amino acids, cysteine to phenylalanine. Only the CDR3 portion is preserved as DNA: 51 bases, with reading frame beginning at the first base. Starting from roughly 370 ng RNA, TCR libraries were constructed with the Immunoverse kit using molecular barcoded adaptors that cover the alpha/delta and beta/gamma chains. TCR library preparation used the same RNA that was used for transcriptome sequencing. An Illumina HiSeq 4000 with 2 x 150 cycles was used to sequence the TCR libraries. From the authors' description of their analysis: MiXCR aligned TCR reads to human V, D, J and C references and assembled the aligned reads into CDR3 clonotypes, with quality filtering and error correction included. Clonotype counts and gene usage diversity were analyzed with the tcR package in R. Raw mapping reads were checked after the RNA-seq reads had been mapped by STAR aligner version 2.5.3a onto the human GRCh37 genome. To test the effect of sequencing depth on detected clonotypes, IR-seq fastq files were randomly downsampled using Seqtk 1.3. The public sequencing data were trimmed at Q25 with fastp and processed into clonotypes with MiXCR by TCRdb, which kept only in-frame beta chains. Records with the same CDR3 protein are collapsed into one entry carrying the most frequent genes and DNA. It is TCRdb's table, rather than the study itself, that gives the V and J calls and clone size. The sample profile shows approximately 150,000 distinct CDR3 sequences; 13% of them were found once. The ten largest clones add up to 6.5% to 9% of the sample.

Broad study findings and their caveats: The correlation between IR-seq and RNA-seq shared clonotype proportions was increased by removal of single-read clonotypes. Clonotypes were captured by IR-seq at much higher depth and more reliably than by RNA-seq, and smaller IR-seq throughput was sufficient for identification of most shared clonotypes. The sorted CD138-negative fraction was a mixed bone marrow immune population, not purified T cells. In IR-seq, about 82% of clonotypes but approximately 3.8% of total reads were represented by single-read clonotypes, whereas in RNA-seq, roughly three quarters of clonotypes and approximately 44% of reads were represented by single-read clonotypes.

The chain employs TRBV3-1 and TRBJ2-6; TRBD2 is a possible D gene, resting on 5 matching bases. This clonotype originated in a donor aged 40 or over with multiple myeloma. The sequencing input was a population of CD138-negative cells sorted from bone marrow. According to the study, the label for this sample's cell subset or site signals: bone marrow mononuclear cells depleted of CD138+ plasma/myeloma cells by negative magnetic selection. For the CDR3, the sequence is CASSRVASFSGANVLTF. The sequence in DNA is TGTGCCAGCAGCCGGGTAGCGAGTTTCTCTGGGGCCAACGTCCTGACTTTC.